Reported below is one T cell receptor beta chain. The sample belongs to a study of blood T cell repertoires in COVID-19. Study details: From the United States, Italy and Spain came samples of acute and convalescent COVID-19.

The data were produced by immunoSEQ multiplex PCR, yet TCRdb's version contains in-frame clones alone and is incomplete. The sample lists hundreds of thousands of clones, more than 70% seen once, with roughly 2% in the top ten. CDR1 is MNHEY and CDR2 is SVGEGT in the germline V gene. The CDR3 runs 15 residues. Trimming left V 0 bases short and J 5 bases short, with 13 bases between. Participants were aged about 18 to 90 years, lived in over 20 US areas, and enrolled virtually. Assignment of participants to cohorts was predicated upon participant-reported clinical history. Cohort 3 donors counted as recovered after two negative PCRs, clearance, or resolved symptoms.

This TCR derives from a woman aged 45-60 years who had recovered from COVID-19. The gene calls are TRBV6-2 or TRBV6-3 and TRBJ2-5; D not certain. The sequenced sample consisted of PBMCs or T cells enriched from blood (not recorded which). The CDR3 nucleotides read TGTGCCAGCAGTTACTCGGGCAGCTCACTGGAGACCCAGTACTTC. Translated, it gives CASSYSGSSLETQYF.